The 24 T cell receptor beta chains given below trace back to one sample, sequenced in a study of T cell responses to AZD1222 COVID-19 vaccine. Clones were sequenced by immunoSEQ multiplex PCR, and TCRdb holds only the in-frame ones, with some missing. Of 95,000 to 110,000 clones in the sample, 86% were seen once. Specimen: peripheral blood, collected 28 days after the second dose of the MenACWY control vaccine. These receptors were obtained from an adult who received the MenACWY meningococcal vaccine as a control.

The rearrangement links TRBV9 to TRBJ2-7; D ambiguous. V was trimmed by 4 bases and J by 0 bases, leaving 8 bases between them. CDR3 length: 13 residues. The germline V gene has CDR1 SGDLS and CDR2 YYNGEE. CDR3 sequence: CASSPTSSYEQYF. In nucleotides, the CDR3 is TGTGCCAGCAGCCCGACAAGCTCCTACGAGCAGTACTTC.

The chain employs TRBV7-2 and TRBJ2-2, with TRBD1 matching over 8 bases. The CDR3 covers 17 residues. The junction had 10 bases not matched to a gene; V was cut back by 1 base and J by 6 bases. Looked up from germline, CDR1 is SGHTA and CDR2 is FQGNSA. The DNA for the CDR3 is TGTGCCAGCAGCTTAGAGGCAGGGGGCGGTTTGTCCGGGGAGCTGTTTTTT. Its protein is CASSLEAGGGLSGELFF.

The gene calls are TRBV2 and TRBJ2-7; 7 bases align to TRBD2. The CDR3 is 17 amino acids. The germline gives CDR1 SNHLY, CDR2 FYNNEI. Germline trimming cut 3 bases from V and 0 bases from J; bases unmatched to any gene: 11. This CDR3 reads CASSDSVLGGSSYEQYF. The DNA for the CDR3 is TGTGCCAGCAGTGACTCTGTTCTGGGCGGGAGCTCCTACGAGCAGTACTTC.

The CDR3 is CASSQGLAGGLYEQYF. For the CDR3, the DNA is TGTGCCAGCAGCCAGGGACTAGCGGGGGGCCTCTACGAGCAGTACTTC. The V gene is TRBV3-1 (or the pseudogene TRBV3-2), the J gene TRBJ2-7, with TRBD2 matching 15 bases. Losses at the gene ends were 3 bases for V and 3 bases for J; bases not matched to a gene: 3. Germline loops: CDR1 LGHDT, CDR2 YNNKEL (reference sequence). This CDR3 is built from 16 residues.

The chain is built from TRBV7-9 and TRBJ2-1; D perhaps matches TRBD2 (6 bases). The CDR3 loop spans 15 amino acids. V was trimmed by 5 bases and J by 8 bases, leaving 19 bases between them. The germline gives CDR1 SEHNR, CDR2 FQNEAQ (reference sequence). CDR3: CASSTPRGAPHEQFF. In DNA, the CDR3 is TGTGCCAGCAGCACCCCCCGCGGGGCGCCTCATGAGCAGTTCTTC.

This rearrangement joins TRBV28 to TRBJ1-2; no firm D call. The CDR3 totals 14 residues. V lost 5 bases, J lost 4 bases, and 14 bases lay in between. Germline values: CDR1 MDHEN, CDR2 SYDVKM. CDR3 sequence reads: CASSPPTTGYGYTF. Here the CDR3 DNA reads TGTGCCAGCAGTCCCCCGACTACTGGCTATGGCTACACCTTC.

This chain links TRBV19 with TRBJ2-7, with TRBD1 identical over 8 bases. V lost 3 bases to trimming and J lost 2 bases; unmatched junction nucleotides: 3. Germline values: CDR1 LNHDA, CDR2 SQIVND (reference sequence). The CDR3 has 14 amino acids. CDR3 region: CASSMSGGPYEQYF. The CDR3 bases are TGTGCCAGTAGTATGTCAGGGGGCCCCTACGAGCAGTACTTC.

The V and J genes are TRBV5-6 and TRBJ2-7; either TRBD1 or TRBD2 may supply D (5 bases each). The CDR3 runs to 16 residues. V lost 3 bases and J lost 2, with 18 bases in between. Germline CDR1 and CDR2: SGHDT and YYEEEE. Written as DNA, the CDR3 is TGTGCCAGCAGCTCCGGGGCAACTAGAGTAGCCTACGAGCAGTACTTC. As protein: CASSSGATRVAYEQYF.

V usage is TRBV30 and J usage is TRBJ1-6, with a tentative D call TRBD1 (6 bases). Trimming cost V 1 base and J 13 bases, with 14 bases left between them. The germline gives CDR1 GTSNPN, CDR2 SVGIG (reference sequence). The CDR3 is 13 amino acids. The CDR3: CAWSGQQGGPLHF. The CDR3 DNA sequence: TGTGCCTGGAGTGGCCAACAGGGCGGGCCCCTCCACTTT.

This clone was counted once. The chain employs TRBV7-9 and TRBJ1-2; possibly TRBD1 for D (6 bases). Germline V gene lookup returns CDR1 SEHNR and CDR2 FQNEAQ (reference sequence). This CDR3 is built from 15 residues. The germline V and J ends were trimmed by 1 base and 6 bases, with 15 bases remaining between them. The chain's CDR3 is CASSLETGKVDGYTF. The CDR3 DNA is TGTGCCAGCAGCTTAGAAACAGGGAAAGTCGATGGCTACACCTTC.

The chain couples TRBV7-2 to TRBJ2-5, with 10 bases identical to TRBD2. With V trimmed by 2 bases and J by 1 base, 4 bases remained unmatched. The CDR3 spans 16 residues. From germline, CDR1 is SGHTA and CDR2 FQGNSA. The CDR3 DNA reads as TGTGCCAGCAGCTTACCCACTAGCGGGGTCCAAGAGACCCAGTACTTC. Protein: CASSLPTSGVQETQYF.

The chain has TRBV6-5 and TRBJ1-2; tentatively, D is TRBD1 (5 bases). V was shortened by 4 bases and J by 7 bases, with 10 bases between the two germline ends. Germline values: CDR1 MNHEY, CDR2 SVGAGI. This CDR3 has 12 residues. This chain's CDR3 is CASSSTVRGYTF. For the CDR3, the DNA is TGTGCCAGCAGTTCGACAGTGCGTGGCTACACCTTC.

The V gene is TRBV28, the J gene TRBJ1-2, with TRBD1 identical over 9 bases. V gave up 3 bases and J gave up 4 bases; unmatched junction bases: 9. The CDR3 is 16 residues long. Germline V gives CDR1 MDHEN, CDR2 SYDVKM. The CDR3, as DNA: TGTGCCAGCAGTTTCAGACCGGGACAGGGAAGCTATGGCTACACCTTC. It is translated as CASSFRPGQGSYGYTF.

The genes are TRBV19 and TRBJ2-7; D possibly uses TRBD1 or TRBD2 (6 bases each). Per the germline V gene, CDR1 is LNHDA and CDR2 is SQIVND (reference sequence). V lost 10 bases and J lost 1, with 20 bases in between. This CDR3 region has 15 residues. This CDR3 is CATGMGGASSYEQYF. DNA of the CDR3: TGTGCCACCGGAATGGGGGGCGCTTCTTCCTACGAGCAGTACTTC.

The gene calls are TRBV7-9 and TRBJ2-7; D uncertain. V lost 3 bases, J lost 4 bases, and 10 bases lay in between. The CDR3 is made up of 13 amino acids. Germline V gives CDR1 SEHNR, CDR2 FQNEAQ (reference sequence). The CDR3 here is CASSLTVEYEQYF. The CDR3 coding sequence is TGTGCCAGCAGCTTGACTGTCGAGTACGAGCAGTACTTC. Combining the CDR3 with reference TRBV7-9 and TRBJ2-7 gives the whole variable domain DTGVSQNPRHKITKRGQNVTFRCDPISEHNRLYWYRQTLGQGPEFLTYFQNEAQLEKSRLLSDRFSAERPKGSFSTLEIQRTEQGDSAMYLCASSLTVEYEQYFGPGTRLTVT.

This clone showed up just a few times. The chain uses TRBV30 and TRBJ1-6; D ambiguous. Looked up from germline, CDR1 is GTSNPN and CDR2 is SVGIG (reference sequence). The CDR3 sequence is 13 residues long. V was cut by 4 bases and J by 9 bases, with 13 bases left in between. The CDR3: CAWNPQGVSPLHF. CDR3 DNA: TGTGCCTGGAATCCTCAAGGAGTTTCACCCCTCCACTTT.

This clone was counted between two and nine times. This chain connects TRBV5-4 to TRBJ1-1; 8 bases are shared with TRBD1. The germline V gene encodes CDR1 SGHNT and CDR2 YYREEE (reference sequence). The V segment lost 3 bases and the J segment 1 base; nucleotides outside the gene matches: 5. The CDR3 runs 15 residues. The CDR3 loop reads CASSYDRGPNTEAFF. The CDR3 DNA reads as TGTGCCAGCAGCTACGACAGGGGTCCGAACACTGAAGCTTTCTTT.

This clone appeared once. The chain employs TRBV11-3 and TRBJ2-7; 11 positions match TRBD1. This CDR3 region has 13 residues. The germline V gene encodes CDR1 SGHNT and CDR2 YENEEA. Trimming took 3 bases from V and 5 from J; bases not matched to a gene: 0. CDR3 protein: CASSLGQGDEQYF. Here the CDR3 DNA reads TGTGCCAGCAGCTTGGGACAGGGGGACGAGCAGTACTTC.

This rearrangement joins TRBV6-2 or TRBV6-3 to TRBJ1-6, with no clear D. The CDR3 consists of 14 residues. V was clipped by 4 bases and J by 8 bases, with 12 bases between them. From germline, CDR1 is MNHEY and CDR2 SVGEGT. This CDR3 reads CASSSVDGDSPLHF. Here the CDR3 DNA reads TGTGCCAGCAGTTCTGTGGATGGGGATTCACCCCTCCACTTT.

CDR3 DNA sequence: TGTGCCAGCAGCCAAGTGCCCACAAGGGGCTACACCTTC. This codes for CASSQVPTRGYTF. This chain links TRBV3-1 (or the pseudogene TRBV3-2) with TRBJ1-2; D gene uncertain. CDR1 is LGHDT, CDR2 YNNKEL, per germline (reference sequence). V lost 1 base to trimming and J lost 8 bases, with 11 bases between them. The CDR3 contains 13 residues.

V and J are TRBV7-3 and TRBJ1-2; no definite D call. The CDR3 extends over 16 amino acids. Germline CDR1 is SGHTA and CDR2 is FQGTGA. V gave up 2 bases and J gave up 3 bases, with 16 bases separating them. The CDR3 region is CASSLLPAGRYYGYTF. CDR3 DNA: TGTGCCAGCAGCTTATTACCCGCCGGGAGGTACTATGGCTACACCTTC. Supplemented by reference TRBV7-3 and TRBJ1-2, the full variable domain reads GAGVSQTPSNKVTEKGKYVELRCDPISGHTALYWYRQSLGQGPEFLIYFQGTGAADDSGLPNDRFFAVRPEGSVSTLKIQRTERGDSAVYLCASSLLPAGRYYGYTFGSGTRLTVV.

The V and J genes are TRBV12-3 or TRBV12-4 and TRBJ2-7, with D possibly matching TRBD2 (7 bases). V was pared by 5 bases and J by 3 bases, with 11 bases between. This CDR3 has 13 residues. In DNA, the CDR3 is TGTGCCAGCAGTCATAGGGGGGGCTACGAGCAGTACTTC. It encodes CASSHRGGYEQYF.

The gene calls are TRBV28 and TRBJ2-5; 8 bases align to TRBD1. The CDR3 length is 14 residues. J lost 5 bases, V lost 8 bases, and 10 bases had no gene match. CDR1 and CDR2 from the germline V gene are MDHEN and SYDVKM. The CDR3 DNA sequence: TGTGCCAGCGATTCCCAGGGGGCTGGGGAGACCCAGTACTTC. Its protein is CASDSQGAGETQYF.

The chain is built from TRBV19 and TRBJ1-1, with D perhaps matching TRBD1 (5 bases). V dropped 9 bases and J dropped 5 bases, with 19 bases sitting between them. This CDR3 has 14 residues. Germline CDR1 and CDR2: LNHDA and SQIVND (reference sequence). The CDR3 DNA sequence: TGTGCCAGCAAAACAGGCGACCTTGTGACTGAAGCTTTCTTT. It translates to CASKTGDLVTEAFF.